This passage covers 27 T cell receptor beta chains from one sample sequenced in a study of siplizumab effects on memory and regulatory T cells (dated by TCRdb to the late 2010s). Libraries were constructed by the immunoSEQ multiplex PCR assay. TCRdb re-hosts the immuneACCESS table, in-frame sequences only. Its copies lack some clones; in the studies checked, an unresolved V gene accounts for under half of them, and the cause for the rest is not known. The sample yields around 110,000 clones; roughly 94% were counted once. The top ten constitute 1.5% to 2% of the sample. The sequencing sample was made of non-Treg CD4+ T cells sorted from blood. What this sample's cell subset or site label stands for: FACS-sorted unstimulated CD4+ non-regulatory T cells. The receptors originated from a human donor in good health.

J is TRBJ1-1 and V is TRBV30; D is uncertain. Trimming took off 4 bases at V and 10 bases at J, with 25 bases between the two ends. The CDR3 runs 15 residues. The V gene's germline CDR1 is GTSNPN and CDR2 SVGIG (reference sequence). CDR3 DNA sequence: TGTGCCTGGACTCGGAGTGAGCTAATGTCTTTGGGAGCTTTCTTT. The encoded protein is CAWTRSELMSLGAFF. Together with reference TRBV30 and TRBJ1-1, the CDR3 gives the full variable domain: SQTIHQWPATLVQPVGSPLSLECTVEGTSNPNLYWYRQAAGRGLQLLFYSVGIGQISSEVPQNLSASRPQDRQFILSSKKLLLSDSGFYLCAWTRSELMSLGAFFGQGTRLTVV.

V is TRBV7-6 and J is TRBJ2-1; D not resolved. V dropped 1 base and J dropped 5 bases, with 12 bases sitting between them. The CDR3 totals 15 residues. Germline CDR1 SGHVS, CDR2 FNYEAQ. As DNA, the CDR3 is TGTGCCAGCAGCTTAGGAGCGAACTCTAACAATGAGCAGTTCTTC. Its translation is CASSLGANSNNEQFF. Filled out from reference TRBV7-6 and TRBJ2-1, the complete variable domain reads GAGVSQSPRYKVTKRGQDVALRCDPISGHVSLYWYRQALGQGPEFLTYFNYEAQQDKSGLPNDRFSAERPEGSISTLTIQRTEQRDSAMYRCASSLGANSNNEQFFGPGTRLTVL.

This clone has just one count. In nucleotides, the CDR3 is TGTGCCAGCAGTTTGGGACGGAATAACTATGGCTACACCTTC. The encoded protein is CASSLGRNNYGYTF. The chain carries TRBV2 and TRBJ1-2; the D gene is possibly TRBD1 (5 bases). Trimming pared 5 bases from V and 1 base from J, leaving 11 bases between. CDR3 length: 14 residues. Germline loops: CDR1 SNHLY, CDR2 FYNNEI.

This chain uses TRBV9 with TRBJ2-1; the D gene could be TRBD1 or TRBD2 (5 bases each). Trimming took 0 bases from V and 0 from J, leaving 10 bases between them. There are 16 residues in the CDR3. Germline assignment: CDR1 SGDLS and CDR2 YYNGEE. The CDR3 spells CASSVGGGFSYNEQFF. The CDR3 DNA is TGTGCCAGCAGCGTAGGGGGCGGGTTCTCCTACAATGAGCAGTTCTTC. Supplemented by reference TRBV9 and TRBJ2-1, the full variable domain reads DSGVTQTPKHLITATGQRVTLRCSPRSGDLSVYWYQQSLDQGLQFLIQYYNGEERAKGNILERFSAQQFPDLHSELNLSSLELGDSALYFCASSVGGGFSYNEQFFGPGTRLTVL.

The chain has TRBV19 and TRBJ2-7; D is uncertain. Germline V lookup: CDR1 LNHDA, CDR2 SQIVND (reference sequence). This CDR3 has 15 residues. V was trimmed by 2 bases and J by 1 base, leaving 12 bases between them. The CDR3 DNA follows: TGTGCCAGTAGTATACAAGGGCGGCAGTCCTACGAGCAGTACTTC. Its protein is CASSIQGRQSYEQYF.

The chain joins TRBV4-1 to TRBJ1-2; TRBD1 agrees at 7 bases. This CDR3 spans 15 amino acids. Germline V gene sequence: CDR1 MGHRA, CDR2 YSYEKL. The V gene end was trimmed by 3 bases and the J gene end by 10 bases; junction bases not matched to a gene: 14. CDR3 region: CASSHPPGGQATYTF. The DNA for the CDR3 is TGCGCCAGCAGCCACCCCCCCGGCGGACAGGCGACCTACACCTTC.

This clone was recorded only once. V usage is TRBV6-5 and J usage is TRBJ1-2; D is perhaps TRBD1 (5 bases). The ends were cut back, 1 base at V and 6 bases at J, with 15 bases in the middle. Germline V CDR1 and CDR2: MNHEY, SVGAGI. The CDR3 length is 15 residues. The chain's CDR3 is CASSYLTLKGDGYTF. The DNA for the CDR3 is TGTGCCAGCAGTTACTTAACGCTCAAAGGGGATGGCTACACCTTC.

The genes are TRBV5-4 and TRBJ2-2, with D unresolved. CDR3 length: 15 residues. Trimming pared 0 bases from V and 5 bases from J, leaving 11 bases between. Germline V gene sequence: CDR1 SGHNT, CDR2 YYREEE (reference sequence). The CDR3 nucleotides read TGTGCCAGCAGCTTGGAAGGGTTCGGAACCGGGGAGCTGTTTTTT. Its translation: CASSLEGFGTGELFF.

Written as DNA, the CDR3 is TGTGCCAGCAGCACAGGGTCAGATGAAAAACTGTTTTTT. This translates into CASSTGSDEKLFF. The chain links TRBV11-3 to TRBJ1-4, with D maybe TRBD1 (6 bases). V was clipped by 5 bases and J by 6 bases, with 10 bases between them. The CDR3 runs to 13 residues. The germline V gene encodes CDR1 SGHNT and CDR2 YENEEA.

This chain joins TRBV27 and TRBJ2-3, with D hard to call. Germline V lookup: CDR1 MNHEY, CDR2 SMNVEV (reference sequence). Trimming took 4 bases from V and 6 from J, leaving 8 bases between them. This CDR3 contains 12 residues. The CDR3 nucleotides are TGTGCCAGCAGTTGGCCCCCCGATACGCAGTATTTT. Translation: CASSWPPDTQYF.

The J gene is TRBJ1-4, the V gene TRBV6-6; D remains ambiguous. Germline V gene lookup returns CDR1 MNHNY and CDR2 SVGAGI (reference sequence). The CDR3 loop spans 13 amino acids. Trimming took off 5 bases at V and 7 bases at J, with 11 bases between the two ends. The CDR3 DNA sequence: TGTGCCAGCAGTCGCGGGTGGAGTGAAAAACTGTTTTTT. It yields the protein CASSRGWSEKLFF.

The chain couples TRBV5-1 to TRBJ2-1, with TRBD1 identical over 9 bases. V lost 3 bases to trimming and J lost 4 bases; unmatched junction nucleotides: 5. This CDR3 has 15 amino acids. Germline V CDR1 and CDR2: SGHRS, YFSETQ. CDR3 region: CASSWGDREYNEQFF. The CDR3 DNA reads TGCGCCAGCAGCTGGGGGGACAGGGAGTACAATGAGCAGTTCTTC.

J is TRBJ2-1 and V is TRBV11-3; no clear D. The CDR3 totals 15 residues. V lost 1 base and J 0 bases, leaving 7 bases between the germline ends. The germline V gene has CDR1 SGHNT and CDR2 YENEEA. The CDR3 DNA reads TGTGCCAGCAGCTTAGGGTCTATCTCCTACAATGAGCAGTTCTTC. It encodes CASSLGSISYNEQFF.

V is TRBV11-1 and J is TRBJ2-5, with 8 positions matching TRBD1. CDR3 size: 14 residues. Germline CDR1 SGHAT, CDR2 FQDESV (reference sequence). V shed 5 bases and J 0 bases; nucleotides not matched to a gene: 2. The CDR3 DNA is TGTGCCAGCAGCGGGACAGGCCACCAAGAGACCCAGTACTTC. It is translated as CASSGTGHQETQYF.

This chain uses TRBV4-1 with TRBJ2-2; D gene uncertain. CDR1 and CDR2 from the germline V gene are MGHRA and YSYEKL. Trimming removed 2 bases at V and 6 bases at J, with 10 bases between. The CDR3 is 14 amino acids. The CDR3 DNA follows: TGCGCCAGCAGCCAATTTCCCGTTGCCGGGGAGCTGTTTTTT. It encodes CASSQFPVAGELFF.

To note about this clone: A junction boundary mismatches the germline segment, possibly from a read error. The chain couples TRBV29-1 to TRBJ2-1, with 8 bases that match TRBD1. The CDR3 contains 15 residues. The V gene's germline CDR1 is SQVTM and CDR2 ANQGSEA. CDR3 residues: CNVNRDRTSYNEQFF. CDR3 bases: TGCAACGTTAACCGGGACAGGACCTCCTACAATGAGCAGTTCTTC.

Here the CDR3 reads CASSLDRGSTEAFF. DNA for the CDR3: TGTGCCAGCAGCTTAGACAGGGGTTCAACTGAAGCTTTCTTT. The rearrangement links TRBV7-3 to TRBJ1-1, with 8 bases that match TRBD1. This CDR3 is built from 14 residues. V lost 2 bases to trimming and J lost 5 bases; unmatched junction nucleotides: 4. The germline gives CDR1 SGHTA, CDR2 FQGTGA. Complete variable domain (other parts from reference TRBV7-3 and TRBJ1-1): GAGVSQTPSNKVTEKGKYVELRCDPISGHTALYWYRQSLGQGPEFLIYFQGTGAADDSGLPNDRFFAVRPEGSVSTLKIQRTERGDSAVYLCASSLDRGSTEAFFGQGTRLTVV.

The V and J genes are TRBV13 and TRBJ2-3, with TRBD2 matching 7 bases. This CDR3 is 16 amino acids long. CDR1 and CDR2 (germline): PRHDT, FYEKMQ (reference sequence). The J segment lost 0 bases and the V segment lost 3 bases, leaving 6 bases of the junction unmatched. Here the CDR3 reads CASSLLTSLSTDTQYF. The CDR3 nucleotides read TGTGCCAGCAGCTTGTTGACTAGCTTGAGCACAGATACGCAGTATTTT.

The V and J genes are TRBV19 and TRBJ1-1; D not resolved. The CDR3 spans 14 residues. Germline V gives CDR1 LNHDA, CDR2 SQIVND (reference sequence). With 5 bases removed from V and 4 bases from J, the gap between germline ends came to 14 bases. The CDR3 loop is CASSFGGFGTEAFF. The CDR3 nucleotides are TGTGCCAGTAGTTTTGGTGGGTTCGGCACTGAAGCTTTCTTT. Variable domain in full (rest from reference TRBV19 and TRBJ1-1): DGGITQSPKYLFRKEGQNVTLSCEQNLNHDAMYWYRQDPGQGLRLIYYSQIVNDFQKGDIAEGYSVSREKKESFPLTVTSAQKNPTAFYLCASSFGGFGTEAFFGQGTRLTVV.

The CDR3 region has the DNA TGCGCCAGCAGCTTGTTAGACCGCACAGATACGCAGTATTTT. It translates to CASSLLDRTDTQYF. The chain employs TRBV5-1 and TRBJ2-3; no firm D call. Trimming removed 1 base from V and 1 base from J, with 7 bases in between. The CDR3 has 14 residues. Per the germline V gene, CDR1 is SGHRS and CDR2 is YFSETQ.

CDR3 bases: TGTGCCAGCAGCTTAGGGGCAGGGGTAGCCAAAAACATTCAGTACTTC. Its translation is CASSLGAGVAKNIQYF. The chain joins TRBV7-9 to TRBJ2-4; TRBD1 is a possible D gene (6 bases). CDR3 length: 16 residues. Germline V gene data show CDR1 as SEHNR and CDR2 as FQNEAQ (reference sequence). Trimming shortened V by 1 base and J by 0 bases, and 10 bases separated the two germline ends.

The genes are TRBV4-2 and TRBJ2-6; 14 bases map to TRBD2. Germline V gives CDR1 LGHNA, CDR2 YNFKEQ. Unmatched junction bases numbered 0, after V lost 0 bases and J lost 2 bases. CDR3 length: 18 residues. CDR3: CASSQEGLAGAGANVLTF. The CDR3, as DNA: TGTGCCAGCAGCCAAGAGGGACTAGCGGGAGCTGGGGCCAACGTCCTGACTTTC.

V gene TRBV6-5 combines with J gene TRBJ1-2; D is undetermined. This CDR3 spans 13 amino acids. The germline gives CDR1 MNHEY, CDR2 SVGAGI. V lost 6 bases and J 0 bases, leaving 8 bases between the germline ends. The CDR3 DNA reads TGTGCCAGCAGGGACCGAGCTAACTATGGCTACACCTTC. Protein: CASRDRANYGYTF.

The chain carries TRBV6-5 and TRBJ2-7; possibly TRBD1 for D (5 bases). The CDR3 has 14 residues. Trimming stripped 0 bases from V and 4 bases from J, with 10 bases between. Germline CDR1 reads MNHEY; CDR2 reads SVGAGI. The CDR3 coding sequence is TGTGCCAGCAGTTACTCGCTAGGGGCATACGAGCAGTACTTC. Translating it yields CASSYSLGAYEQYF.

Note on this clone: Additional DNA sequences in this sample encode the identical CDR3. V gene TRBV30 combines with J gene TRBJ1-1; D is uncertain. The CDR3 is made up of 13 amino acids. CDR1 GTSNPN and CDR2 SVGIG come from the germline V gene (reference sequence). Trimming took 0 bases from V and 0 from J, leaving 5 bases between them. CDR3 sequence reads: CAWSVRVNTEAFF. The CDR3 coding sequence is TGTGCCTGGAGTGTACGTGTGAACACTGAAGCTTTCTTT.

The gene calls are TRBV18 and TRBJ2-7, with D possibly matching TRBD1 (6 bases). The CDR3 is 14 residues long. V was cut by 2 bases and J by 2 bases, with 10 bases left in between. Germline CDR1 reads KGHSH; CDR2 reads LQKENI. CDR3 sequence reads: CASSPDSGAYEQYF. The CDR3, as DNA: TGTGCCAGCTCACCAGATTCAGGGGCCTACGAGCAGTACTTC. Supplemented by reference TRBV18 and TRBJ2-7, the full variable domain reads NAGVMQNPRHLVRRRGQEARLRCSPMKGHSHVYWYRQLPEEGLKFMVYLQKENIIDESGMPKERFSAEFPKEGPSILRIQQVVRGDSAAYFCASSPDSGAYEQYFGPGTRLTVT.

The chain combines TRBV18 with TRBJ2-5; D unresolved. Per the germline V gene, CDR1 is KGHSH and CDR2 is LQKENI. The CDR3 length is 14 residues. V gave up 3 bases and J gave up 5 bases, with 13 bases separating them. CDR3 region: CASSPAVGKETQYF. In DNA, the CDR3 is TGTGCCAGCTCACCGGCGGTGGGGAAGGAGACCCAGTACTTC.